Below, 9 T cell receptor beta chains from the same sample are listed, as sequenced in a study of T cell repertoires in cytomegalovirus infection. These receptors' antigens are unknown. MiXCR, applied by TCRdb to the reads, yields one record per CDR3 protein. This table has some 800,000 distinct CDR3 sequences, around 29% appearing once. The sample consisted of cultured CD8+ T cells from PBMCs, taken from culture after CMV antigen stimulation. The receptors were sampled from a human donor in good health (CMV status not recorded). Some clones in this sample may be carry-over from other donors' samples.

The chain's CDR3 is CASSSLRFGAFF. In nucleotides, the CDR3 is TGTGCCAGCAGTTCACTTCGTTTCGGGGCTTTCTTT. The chain recombines TRBV27 with TRBJ1-1; D remains ambiguous. Trimming removed 4 bases at V and 11 bases at J, with 14 bases between. The germline V gene has CDR1 MNHEY and CDR2 SMNVEV (reference sequence). This CDR3 has 12 residues.

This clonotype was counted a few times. CDR3 nucleotide sequence: TGTGCCAGCCACCTGGCTAGGGTATCTGACAATGAGCAGTTCTTC. Residues: CASHLARVSDNEQFF. This chain links TRBV6-2 or TRBV6-3 with TRBJ2-1; D call uncertain. The V end was cut by 8 bases, the J end by 5 bases, with 19 bases between. Germline loops: CDR1 MNHEY, CDR2 SVGEGT. This CDR3 is 15 amino acids long.

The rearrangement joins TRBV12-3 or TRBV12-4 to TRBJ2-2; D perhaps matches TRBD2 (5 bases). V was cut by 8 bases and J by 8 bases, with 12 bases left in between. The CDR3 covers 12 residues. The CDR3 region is CASVSPGGELFF. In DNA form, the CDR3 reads TGTGCCAGCGTCTCCCCGGGAGGGGAGCTGTTTTTT.

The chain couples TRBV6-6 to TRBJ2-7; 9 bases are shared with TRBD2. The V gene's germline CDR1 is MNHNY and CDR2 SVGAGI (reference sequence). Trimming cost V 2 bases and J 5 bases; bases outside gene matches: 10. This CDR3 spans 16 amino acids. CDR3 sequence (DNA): TGTGCCAGCAGTTACACTAGCGGGTCCGAATGGGACGAGCAGTACGTC. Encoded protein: CASSYTSGSEWDEQYV.

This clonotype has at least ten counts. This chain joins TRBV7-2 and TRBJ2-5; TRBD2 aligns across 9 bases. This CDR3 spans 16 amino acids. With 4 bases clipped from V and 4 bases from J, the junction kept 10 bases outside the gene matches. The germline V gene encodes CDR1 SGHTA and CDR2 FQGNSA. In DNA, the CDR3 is TGTGCCAGCAGCTCCTTAGCGGGGGTAGTTTCAGAGACCCAGTACTTC. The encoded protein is CASSSLAGVVSETQYF. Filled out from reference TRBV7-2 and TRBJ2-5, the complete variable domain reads GAGVSQSPSNKVTEKGKDVELRCDPISGHTALYWYRQSLGQGLEFLIYFQGNSAPDKSGLPSDRFSAERTGGSVSTLTIQRTQQEDSAVYLCASSSLAGVVSETQYFGPGTRLLVL.

The DNA for the CDR3 is TGTGCCAGCAGTGTGGCGGACGGAGTTCCTAACTATGGCTACACCTTC. As protein: CASSVADGVPNYGYTF. This chain connects TRBV12-3 or TRBV12-4 to TRBJ1-2; D is unclear. Trimming cost V 5 bases and J 0 bases, with 16 bases left between them. The CDR3 has 16 residues.

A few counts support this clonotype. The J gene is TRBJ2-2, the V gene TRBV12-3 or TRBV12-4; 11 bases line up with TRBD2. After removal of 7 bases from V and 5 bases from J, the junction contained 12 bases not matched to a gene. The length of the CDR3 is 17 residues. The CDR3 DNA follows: TGTGCCAGCACCACTAGCGGGGGAACCCGTGGGACCGGGGAGCTGTTTTTT. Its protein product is CASTTSGGTRGTGELFF.

CDR3 in DNA: TGTGCCATCCCGGGACAATGGGCAGATACGCAGTATTTT. Translated, it gives CAIPGQWADTQYF. The V gene is TRBV6-6, the J gene TRBJ2-3; weak D call: TRBD1 (6 bases). Germline V lookup: CDR1 MNHNY, CDR2 SVGAGI (reference sequence). The CDR3 runs 13 residues. V dropped 10 bases and J dropped 4 bases, with 15 bases sitting between them.

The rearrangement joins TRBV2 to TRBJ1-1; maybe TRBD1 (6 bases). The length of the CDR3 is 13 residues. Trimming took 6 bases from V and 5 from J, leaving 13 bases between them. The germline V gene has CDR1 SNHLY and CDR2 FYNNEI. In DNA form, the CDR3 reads TGTGCCAGCAGGGCGACAGGTTTTACTGAAGCTTTCTTT. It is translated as CASRATGFTEAFF.